Listed below are T cell receptor beta chains from one sample, sequenced in a study of blood T cell repertoires in COVID-19. The repertoire was sequenced with immunoSEQ multiplex PCR; TCRdb's copy has only in-frame clones and lacks some. The table records almost 100,000 clones, around nine tenths of them present only once. Sequenced material: peripheral blood. These receptors originate from a man in his forties or fifties with acute or convalescent COVID-19. The CDR3 runs from the conserved cysteine through the conserved F or W. D genes are given only for firm matches.

d_call v_call cdr3_aa
TRBD2 TRBV3-1/TRBV3-2 CASSQGKRELGELFF
- TRBV7-8 CASSFVGLNGQFF
TRBD2 TRBV9 CASSVGSSGRDEQYF
- TRBV11-3 CASSPSGEKLFF
TRBD1 TRBV29-1 CSVTTGGNQPQHF
TRBD1 TRBV11-2 CASSPGTGANTEAFF
- TRBV5-4 CASSSGHPNYGYTF
TRBD2 TRBV27 CASSARLAGVPGEQFF
- TRBV29-1 CSVEERGQYNEQFF
TRBD2 TRBV9 CASSQAGALPVYNEQFF
- TRBV10-3 CAIRPGGQIYGYTF
TRBD1 TRBV27 CASSLADRVRHEQYF
TRBD1 TRBV5-1 CASSSGDRRGYTF
TRBD2 TRBV12-3/TRBV12-4 CASSGSGTRVNF
TRBD1 TRBV11-3 CASSQGQEVDEQFF
- TRBV11-3 CASSDRGQQGTYEQYF
TRBD2 TRBV7-8 CASSLARSGRSKETQYF
- TRBV5-1 CASSLTGVSYEQYF
- TRBV11-2 CASIRSYSTDTQYF
TRBD2 TRBV6-5 CASSYSRERVTGELFF
- TRBV2 CASSENANIQYF
TRBD1 TRBV28 CASRPQGAGREQYF
TRBD1 TRBV18 CASSRAGGTGTEAFF
- TRBV7-9 CASGFRDTVYNEQFF
TRBD1 TRBV9 CASSVAPRTGGTEAFF
TRBD1 TRBV2 CASSDPGTGDQPQHF
TRBD1 TRBV6-1 CASSEARTGTRTEAFF
- TRBV5-6 CASSYRASNTEAFF